Presented here are 7 T cell receptor beta chains from one specimen sequenced in a study of PD-1 blockade in classical Hodgkin lymphoma. The repertoire was sequenced with immunoSEQ multiplex PCR; TCRdb's copy has only in-frame clones and lacks some. Of roughly 150,000 clones listed, 78% are singletons. No patient escaped relapse after autologous stem cell transplantation, and brentuximab vedotin exposure varied. Source: peripheral blood mononuclear cells (PBMCs), taken before the second cycle of nivolumab. All receptors derive from a human donor with classical Hodgkin lymphoma.

J is TRBJ2-3 and V is TRBV27; D perhaps matches TRBD2 (5 bases). V gave up 2 bases and J gave up 3 bases, with 9 bases separating them. The CDR3 sequence is 14 residues long. CDR1 is MNHEY and CDR2 is SMNVEV in the germline V gene (reference sequence). The CDR3 spells CASSLQWETDTQYF. The CDR3 nucleotides are TGTGCCAGCAGTTTACAGTGGGAGACAGATACGCAGTATTTT.

The V gene is TRBV12-5, the J gene TRBJ1-4; D remains ambiguous. The CDR3 is 16 amino acids. The ends were cut back, 2 bases at V and 8 bases at J, with 18 bases in the middle. Germline V gene data show CDR1 as LGHNT and CDR2 as FRNRAP. CDR3 in DNA: TGTGCTAGTGGTTTGCGTACAGTGGGGATGGGGGAAAAACTGTTTTTT. It is translated as CASGLRTVGMGEKLFF.

J is TRBJ2-5 and V is TRBV6-6; D might be TRBD1 or TRBD2, each matching 5 bases. Trimming took 7 bases from V and 2 from J, leaving 14 bases between them. The CDR3 is made up of 14 amino acids. Germline loops: CDR1 MNHNY, CDR2 SVGAGI (reference sequence). In nucleotides, the CDR3 is TGTGCCAGCACCTCGGGACCCAGACAAGAGACCCAGTACTTC. This sequence encodes CASTSGPRQETQYF.

The chain carries TRBV15 and TRBJ2-5, with D unresolved. The J call may be in error: the DNA end matches TRBJ2-7 better. The CDR3 contains 15 residues. Germline CDR1 LNHNV, CDR2 YYDKDF (reference sequence). The chain's CDR3 is CATSRDQISSYEQYF. In DNA form, the CDR3 reads TGTGCCACCAGCAGAGATCAGATAAGTTCCTACGAGCAGTACTTC.

The V and J genes are TRBV7-6 and TRBJ2-7, with TRBD2 matching 7 bases. This CDR3 has 13 residues. V trimming: 6 bases; J trimming: 6 bases; junction bases outside the gene matches: 8. CDR1 is SGHVS and CDR2 is FNYEAQ in the germline V gene. CDR3 DNA: TGTGCCAGCAGTTCCAGCGGGACGGGCGAGCAGTACTTC. The encoded protein is CASSSSGTGEQYF.

The chain is built from TRBV5-1 and TRBJ2-7; 7 bases agree with TRBD1. The CDR3 has 14 amino acids. V lost 4 bases, J lost 4 bases, and 8 bases stayed unmatched. Germline V gene lookup returns CDR1 SGHRS and CDR2 YFSETQ. CDR3 sequence (DNA): TGCGCCAGCAGCGCAACAACGACAGGGTACGAGCAGTACTTC. Protein: CASSATTTGYEQYF.

In this sample, this clone turned up once. The V call is TRBV28, the J call TRBJ1-1; D may be TRBD1 (5 bases). Per germline, CDR1 MDHEN and CDR2 SYDVKM. The CDR3 is 14 residues long. V was trimmed by 4 bases and J by 6 bases, leaving 15 bases between them. The CDR3 coding sequence is TGTGCCAGCAGTTCCGTCGGGACCTGGGCTGAAGCTTTCTTT. This translates into CASSSVGTWAEAFF.